One and the same sample provided the 18 T cell receptor beta chains below, sequenced in a study of cytomegalovirus exposure and HLA in healthy donors. The PCR had 60 Vbeta and 13 Jbeta primers. Produced via immunoSEQ multiplex PCR; TCRdb's table is partial and in-frame only. Altogether 75,000 to 95,000 clones are present, around 90% being singletons, with the ten largest covering less than 2.5%. The sequenced material came from PBMCs. The receptor source for this set is a man aged 18-30 years in good health and CMV-seronegative.

The V gene is TRBV11-2, the J gene TRBJ2-1; the match to TRBD2 covers 10 bases. J lost 3 bases, V lost 5 bases, and 10 bases had no gene match. The CDR3 loop spans 17 amino acids. Germline CDR1 and CDR2: SGHAT and FQNNGV. The CDR3 loop is CASSPRKLAGGYNEQFF. The CDR3 region has the DNA TGTGCCAGCAGCCCTCGGAAATTAGCGGGAGGCTACAATGAGCAGTTCTTC.

The J gene is TRBJ1-5, the V gene TRBV18; tentatively, D is TRBD1 (5 bases). Germline V gene sequence: CDR1 KGHSH, CDR2 LQKENI. Trimming shortened V by 5 bases and J by 7 bases, and 21 bases separated the two germline ends. The CDR3 loop spans 16 amino acids. The CDR3, as DNA: TGTGCCAGCTCAACCAAGGCGGGGACTAGTTGGCAGCCCCAGCATTTT. It is translated as CASSTKAGTSWQPQHF.

The rearrangement links TRBV27 to TRBJ1-1; TRBD1 matches 8 bases. J lost 6 bases, V lost 6 bases, and 0 bases had no gene match. Germline lookup yields CDR1 MNHEY and CDR2 SMNVEV (reference sequence). The length of the CDR3 is 11 residues. The CDR3 spells CASRQGAEAFF. The CDR3 DNA reads TGTGCCAGCAGACAGGGGGCTGAAGCTTTCTTT.

The chain employs TRBV28 and TRBJ1-3; D remains unclear. V lost 8 bases and J 9 bases, leaving 11 bases between the germline ends. Germline V gene lookup returns CDR1 MDHEN and CDR2 SYDVKM. The CDR3 spans 11 residues. CDR3 in amino acids: CASRGGSTIYF. The CDR3 DNA is TGTGCCAGCCGAGGCGGGTCCACCATATATTTT. The full variable domain, in which reference TRBV28 and TRBJ1-3 provide the parts outside the CDR3, is DVKVTQSSRYLVKRTGEKVFLECVQDMDHENMFWYRQDPGLGLRLIYFSYDVKMKEKGDIPEGYSVSREKKERFSLILESASTNQTSMYLCASRGGSTIYFGEGSWLTVV.

The rearrangement links TRBV20-1 to TRBJ2-3; D remains unclear. Germline V gene lookup returns CDR1 DFQATT and CDR2 SNEGSKA (reference sequence). This CDR3 is 10 amino acids long. V gave up 3 bases and J gave up 5 bases, with 3 bases separating them. CDR3 sequence: CSASGDTQYF. The CDR3 DNA sequence: TGCAGTGCTAGCGGAGATACGCAGTATTTT.

The gene calls are TRBV5-6 and TRBJ1-3; the match to TRBD1 covers 7 bases. The germline CDR1 and CDR2 sequences are SGHDT and YYEEEE. CDR3 length: 15 residues. V gave up 4 bases and J gave up 2 bases; unmatched junction bases: 6. The CDR3 nucleotides are TGTGCCAGCAGCGAGGGGGCGATCACTGGAAACACCATATATTTT. Its protein product is CASSEGAITGNTIYF.

The rearrangement joins TRBV4-2 to TRBJ1-6; 11 nucleotides line up with TRBD1. The J segment lost 14 bases and the V segment lost 4 bases, leaving 19 bases of the junction unmatched. Germline V CDR1 and CDR2: LGHNA, YNFKEQ. The CDR3 consists of 18 residues. In DNA form, the CDR3 reads TGTGCCAGCAGCCCAGCCCCCCGGACAGGGGGCGGGCTCACAACCCTCCACTTT. Protein: CASSPAPRTGGGLTTLHF.

Only a few counts were recorded for this clone. This chain connects TRBV6-5 to TRBJ1-4; tentative D call: TRBD1 (5 bases). The CDR3 extends over 13 amino acids. Trimming pared 11 bases from V and 8 bases from J, leaving 18 bases between. The germline V gene encodes CDR1 MNHEY and CDR2 SVGAGI. DNA of the CDR3: TGTGCCGGCCGAGATGGGGGGTTAGAAAAACTGTTTTTT. This codes for CAGRDGGLEKLFF.

The gene calls are TRBV7-3 and TRBJ1-6; tentatively, D is TRBD1 (5 bases). CDR3 length: 15 amino acids. Germline CDR1 reads SGHTA; CDR2 reads FQGTGA. Deletions cut 6 bases from V and 7 bases from J, with 16 bases between. In DNA form, the CDR3 reads TGTGCCAGCAGTAAGACCCCAGGGTTAAATTCACCCCTCCACTTT. Encoded protein: CASSKTPGLNSPLHF.

This clone has only one observation. Mismatch with germline at one junction end may stem from a read error. This chain connects TRBV7-2 to TRBJ2-1, with 7 bases identical to TRBD2. CDR1 and CDR2 (germline): SGHTA, FQGNSA. This CDR3 has 15 residues. The CDR3 nucleotides read TGTGCCAGCAGCCTAGCGGAGGCCTCCTACAATGAGCAGTTCTTC. Translated: CASSLAEASYNEQFF. Full variable domain (outside the CDR3, taken from reference TRBV7-2 and TRBJ2-1): GAGVSQSPSNKVTEKGKDVELRCDPISGHTALYWYRQSLGQGLEFLIYFQGNSAPDKSGLPSDRFSAERTGGSVSTLTIQRTQQEDSAVYLCASSLAEASYNEQFFGPGTRLTVL.

The CDR3 DNA reads as TGTGCCAGTAGTATTATGACAGGGACACCCTACGAGCAGTACTTC. This encodes CASSIMTGTPYEQYF. The chain employs TRBV19 and TRBJ2-7; 7 bases align to TRBD1. The germline CDR1 and CDR2 sequences are LNHDA and SQIVND (reference sequence). The CDR3 consists of 15 residues. Trimming took 3 bases from V and 2 from J; bases not matched to a gene: 7.

The chain combines TRBV27 with TRBJ1-2, with TRBD1 matching 9 bases. Trimming at V came to 5 bases and at J to 4 bases, leaving 23 bases not matched to a gene. The CDR3 extends over 20 amino acids. In germline, CDR1 is MNHEY, CDR2 SMNVEV (reference sequence). The CDR3 loop is CASSPDPPRPGTGFIYGYTF. CDR3 DNA: TGTGCCAGCAGTCCTGACCCGCCTCGGCCCGGGACAGGGTTCATCTATGGCTACACCTTC.

The chain joins TRBV28 to TRBJ2-7; 10 bases match TRBD1. The trim removed 7 bases at V and 3 bases at J, leaving 6 bases unmatched. Germline lookup yields CDR1 MDHEN and CDR2 SYDVKM. This CDR3 has 14 residues. CDR3 sequence: CASNGQGGGYEQYF. CDR3 DNA: TGTGCCAGCAATGGACAGGGGGGTGGCTACGAGCAGTACTTC.

The chain carries TRBV28 and TRBJ1-5; the D is unclear. Trimming took off 2 bases at V and 2 bases at J, with 13 bases between the two ends. CDR1 is MDHEN, CDR2 SYDVKM, per germline. The length of the CDR3 is 16 residues. The CDR3 nucleotides read TGTGCCAGCAGTTTAGTGCGGGGAGTAGGCAATCAGCCCCAGCATTTT. Translating it yields CASSLVRGVGNQPQHF.

The chain is built from TRBV5-1 and TRBJ2-3; 11 positions match TRBD2. Trimming removed 4 bases from V and 6 bases from J; junction bases left unmatched: 4. The germline V gene has CDR1 SGHRS and CDR2 YFSETQ. CDR3 length equals 14 residues. In DNA, the CDR3 is TGCGCCAGCAGCGTTAGCGGGAGGGCCGATACGCAGTATTTT. It is translated as CASSVSGRADTQYF.

Comment on this clone: Different DNA sequences within this sample yield the same CDR3. The V and J genes are TRBV5-4 and TRBJ2-5; TRBD1 agrees at 7 bases. V lost 2 bases to trimming and J lost 5 bases; unmatched junction nucleotides: 6. This CDR3 region has 14 residues. Germline CDR1 is SGHNT and CDR2 is YYREEE (reference sequence). For the CDR3, the DNA is TGTGCCAGCAGCTTAGCAGGGGGTGGGGAGACCCAGTACTTC. Translating gives CASSLAGGGETQYF.

The V gene is TRBV5-1, the J gene TRBJ2-1; 10 bases align to TRBD2. The CDR3 length is 15 residues. Trimming removed 3 bases from V and 6 bases from J; junction bases left unmatched: 6. Germline CDR1 SGHRS, CDR2 YFSETQ. CDR3 residues: CASSSTSGIGNEQFF. The CDR3, as DNA: TGCGCCAGCAGCTCTACTAGCGGGATTGGCAATGAGCAGTTCTTC.

This clone has more than one count but fewer than ten. The chain uses TRBV5-5 and TRBJ2-5, with TRBD2 matching over 8 bases. The J segment lost 1 base and the V segment lost 0 bases, leaving 5 bases of the junction unmatched. Germline values: CDR1 SGHKS, CDR2 YYEKEE (reference sequence). The CDR3 sequence is 16 residues long. The CDR3 protein is CASSLGSGSLQETQYF. The CDR3 DNA follows: TGTGCCAGCAGCTTGGGAAGCGGGAGTCTCCAAGAGACCCAGTACTTC.